The rows below give T cell receptor beta chains drawn from one sample of a study of early T cells in non-severe SARS-CoV-2 infection. TCRdb reprocessed the 5' RACE reads via MiXCR and lists one record per CDR3 protein. The sample includes roughly 120,000 distinct CDR3 sequences, around 14% of them seen just once. Sequenced input: whole blood. All receptors come from an adult who was a healthcare worker with PCR-confirmed SARS-CoV-2 infection or an uninfected control (not recorded which). The CDR3 runs from the conserved cysteine through the conserved F or W. The D gene is left open where the match is weak. Expanded clones are given a class, and other clones once, few, many or no size at all.

TRBJ2-7,.,TRBV10-3,.,TGTGCCATCAGTGGGGACACTGACGAGCAGTACTTC,CAISGDTDEQYF
TRBJ1-6,.,TRBV5-1,.,TGCGCCAGCAGTTCGGCGGGACAATCCGATTCACCCCTCCACTTT,CASSSAGQSDSPLHF
TRBJ2-2,.,TRBV12-3/TRBV12-4,many,TGTGCCATGAGCTCGATGAACACCGGGGAGCTGTTTTTT,CAMSSMNTGELFF
TRBJ2-7,TRBD1,TRBV11-2,.,TGTGCCAGCAGCTGGGACAGGACCCACGAGCAGTACTTC,CASSWDRTHEQYF
TRBJ1-1,.,TRBV29-1,many,TGCAGCGTTGGTGAGGATAACACTGAAGCTTTCTTT,CSVGEDNTEAFF
TRBJ2-7,.,TRBV12-3/TRBV12-4,.,TGTGCCAGCAGTTTAGTGGCAGACTACGAGCAGTACTTC,CASSLVADYEQYF
TRBJ1-5,.,TRBV19,.,TGTGCCAGTAGTATAACTGGGGGCAAGGGTCAGCCCCAGCATTTT,CASSITGGKGQPQHF
TRBJ2-1,TRBD1,TRBV5-1,few,TGCGCCAGCAGCACCGGGACAGTTAAGAGCTCCTACAATGAGCAGTTCTTC,CASSTGTVKSSYNEQFF
TRBJ1-3,TRBD1,TRBV29-1,few,TGCAGCGTTGGGACAGGGTCGGGAAACACCATATATTTT,CSVGTGSGNTIYF
TRBJ2-3,TRBD2,TRBV7-2,few,TGTGCCAGCAGATTAGCGGGGGCCTACCTCACAGATACGCAGTATTTT,CASRLAGAYLTDTQYF
TRBJ2-7,.,TRBV27,few,TGTGCCAGCAGTCGACAGGGGCGGGGGAGCTCCTACGAGCAGTACTTC,CASSRQGRGSSYEQYF
TRBJ2-3,.,TRBV5-1,.,TGCGCCAGCGGACAGCGGGGACTGAGCACAGATACGCAGTATTTT,CASGQRGLSTDTQYF
TRBJ2-7,TRBD2,TRBV4-2,.,TGTGCCAGCAGCCAACACACCACTAGCGAAAAATACGAGCAGTACTTC,CASSQHTTSEKYEQYF
TRBJ2-7,.,TRBV6-2/TRBV6-3,.,TGTGCCAGCAGTTACAGGCAGCCCCACTACGAGCAGTACTTC,CASSYRQPHYEQYF
TRBJ2-1,TRBD1,TRBV12-3/TRBV12-4,.,TGTGCCAGCAGTCCACAGGGGCATGAGCAGTTCTTC,CASSPQGHEQFF
TRBJ1-2,.,TRBV4-1,.,TGCGCCAGCAGCCAAGATGGAAAAGTCTTTGGATCCTATGGCTACACCTTC,CASSQDGKVFGSYGYTF
TRBJ2-3,.,TRBV2,.,TGTGCCAGCAGTGAATTGATGACAGATACGCAGTATTTT,CASSELMTDTQYF
TRBJ2-6,.,TRBV10-3,many,TGTGCCATCAGTGCCACGGGGCCAGACTCTGGGGCCAACGTCCTGACTTTC,CAISATGPDSGANVLTF
TRBJ2-2,.,TRBV5-1,few,TGCGCCAGCAGCTTAGGTGACACCGGGGAGCTGTTTTTT,CASSLGDTGELFF
TRBJ2-3,TRBD2,TRBV30,.,TGTGCCTGGAGTGTAACTAGCGGGGGCCCAAATACGCAGTATTTT,CAWSVTSGGPNTQYF
TRBJ2-3,.,TRBV5-1,few,TGCGCCAGCAGCTTGGAATCTTCCACAGATACGCAGTATTTT,CASSLESSTDTQYF
TRBJ2-1,.,TRBV3-1,.,TGTGCCAGCAGCTCACGGTGGGGCAGGGATGAGCAGTTCTTC,CASSSRWGRDEQFF
TRBJ1-1,.,TRBV18,.,TGTGCCAGCAAGGCAAACGGGGACACTGAAGCTTTCTTT,CASKANGDTEAFF
TRBJ2-1,.,TRBV6-6,.,TGTGCCAGCAGTCAAAGACAGGGAGGGGACAATGAGCAGTTCTTC,CASSQRQGGDNEQFF
TRBJ1-2,.,TRBV10-3,.,TGTGCCATCAGTGAGTTAGGCGGCTTCCCTTATGGCTACACCTTC,CAISELGGFPYGYTF
TRBJ1-4,.,TRBV7-9,.,TGTGCCAGCAGCTTAAGGACTGAAAAACTGTTTTTT,CASSLRTEKLFF
TRBJ1-6,.,TRBV30,many,TGTGCCTGGAGTTTCCGGTATAATTCACCCCTCCACTTT,CAWSFRYNSPLHF
TRBJ1-2,.,TRBV27,few,TGTGCCAGCAGTTTATACTCGAGGCAGAGGCCCTATGGCTACACCTTC,CASSLYSRQRPYGYTF
TRBJ1-3,.,TRBV12-3/TRBV12-4,few,TGTGCCAGCAGTTTAGGGGGTACAGGAAACACCATATATTTT,CASSLGGTGNTIYF
TRBJ2-7,TRBD2,TRBV13,few,TGTGCCAGCAGCGCGCGGGGGGACGAGCAGTACTTC,CASSARGDEQYF
TRBJ2-7,.,TRBV30,few,TGTGCCTGGAGTAAAAGTCTCGTAACGGTCGAGCAGTACTTC,CAWSKSLVTVEQYF
TRBJ2-1,.,TRBV7-2,.,TGTGCCAGCAGCTTCTACAATGAGGAGTTCTTC,CASSFYNEEFF
TRBJ2-3,TRBD2,TRBV11-2,few,TGTGCCAGCAGCTTAAAGATGGGGGGGGTGGATACGCAGTATTTT,CASSLKMGGVDTQYF
TRBJ2-6,.,TRBV20-1,few,TGCAGTGCCTCAGGGCTCTCTGGGGCCAACGTCCTGACTTTC,CSASGLSGANVLTF
TRBJ1-6,.,TRBV7-8,many,TGTGCCAGCAGCTTATTCTTGGTGGACTATAATTCACCCCTCCACTTT,CASSLFLVDYNSPLHF
TRBJ2-7,TRBD1,TRBV18,.,TGTGCCAGCTCACCCGGGACAGCAGTCGACGAGCAGTACTTC,CASSPGTAVDEQYF
TRBJ2-1,TRBD1,TRBV29-1,.,TGCAGCGTTACCCCGACAGGGAACGATGAGCAGTTCTTC,CSVTPTGNDEQFF
TRBJ2-3,.,TRBV19,.,TGTGCCAGTAGTATGTTGGACCCCCCCACAGATACGCAGTATTTT,CASSMLDPPTDTQYF
TRBJ2-7,.,TRBV12-2,.,TGTGCAAGTCGCTTAGGCATTTCCTACGAGCAGTACTTC,CASRLGISYEQYF
TRBJ2-3,TRBD2,TRBV5-6,few,TGTGCCAGCAGCTGGACTAGCGGGGGGGATACGCAGTATTTT,CASSWTSGGDTQYF
TRBJ1-2,TRBD1,TRBV3-1,many,TGTGCCAGCAGCCGCCGGGGGACAGGCGCGGCCAGCTATGGCTACACCTTC,CASSRRGTGAASYGYTF
TRBJ2-2,.,TRBV7-3,few,TGTGCCAGCAGCAACAAACCGTGGGAGCTGTTTTTT,CASSNKPWELFF
TRBJ1-5,.,TRBV27,.,TGTGCCAGCAGTGGAGAGGGCAATCAGCCCCAGCATTTT,CASSGEGNQPQHF
TRBJ1-1,.,TRBV4-1,few,TGCGCCAGCAGCCCACCCGGATGGGGAGGGAACACTGAAGCTTTCTTT,CASSPPGWGGNTEAFF
TRBJ2-3,TRBD2,TRBV7-3,.,TGTGCCAGCAGCCGGAGCGGGGAAACAGATACGCAGTATTTT,CASSRSGETDTQYF
TRBJ2-3,TRBD2,TRBV5-1,.,TGCGCCAGCAGCTTGGTGATGGGACTAGAGGGGGCAGATACGCAGTATTTT,CASSLVMGLEGADTQYF
TRBJ2-5,.,TRBV20-1,many,TGCAGTGCTGTTGGGGGGAGGAAAGAGACCCAGTACTTC,CSAVGGRKETQYF
TRBJ2-2,.,TRBV3-1,.,TGTGCCAGCAGCGAAACAGGGTTCACCGGGGAGCTGTTTTTT,CASSETGFTGELFF
TRBJ2-2,.,TRBV5-1,.,TGCGCCAGCAGCTTGGATCTGGGGTTGGTCACCGGGGAGCTGTTTTTT,CASSLDLGLVTGELFF
TRBJ2-7,TRBD1,TRBV5-1,.,TGCGCCAGCAGCTTGGAAGGACAGGGAGAGTTTGCATTCGGGCAGTACTTC,CASSLEGQGEFAFGQYF
TRBJ2-5,TRBD2,TRBV20-1,.,TGCAGTGGGACTAGCGGGGGGACGTACCAAGAGACCCAGTACTTC,CSGTSGGTYQETQYF
TRBJ2-5,.,TRBV7-6,.,TGTGCCAGCAGCCGCCTTCGGGAGACCCAGTACTTC,CASSRLRETQYF
TRBJ2-7,TRBD2,TRBV6-2/TRBV6-3,.,TGTGCCAGCACCAATGGGATAGCGGGGGGCTACGAGCAGTACTTC,CASTNGIAGGYEQYF
TRBJ1-2,.,TRBV2,.,TGTGCCAGTCAGCCATCAGGGGACTACACCTTC,CASQPSGDYTF
TRBJ1-4,.,TRBV29-1,few,TGCAGCGTGGGAACAGGAAAAGGTGGTGCAAAACTGTTTTTT,CSVGTGKGGAKLFF
TRBJ1-5,TRBD1,TRBV5-6,.,TGTGCCAGCAGCTTGTGGGGACAGGGCCCCAATCAGCCCCAGCATTTT,CASSLWGQGPNQPQHF
TRBJ2-1,TRBD2,TRBV12-3/TRBV12-4,.,TGTGCCAGCAGTTTTACGGGGGGGCCGAATGAGCAGTTCTTC,CASSFTGGPNEQFF
TRBJ2-1,.,TRBV6-5,few,TGTGCCAGCAGCCTAAATCGGGACAACTACAATGAGCAGTTCTTC,CASSLNRDNYNEQFF
TRBJ2-1,.,TRBV5-1,.,TGCGCCAGCAGCTTGGGGGGATCCAACTACAATGAGCAGTTCTTC,CASSLGGSNYNEQFF